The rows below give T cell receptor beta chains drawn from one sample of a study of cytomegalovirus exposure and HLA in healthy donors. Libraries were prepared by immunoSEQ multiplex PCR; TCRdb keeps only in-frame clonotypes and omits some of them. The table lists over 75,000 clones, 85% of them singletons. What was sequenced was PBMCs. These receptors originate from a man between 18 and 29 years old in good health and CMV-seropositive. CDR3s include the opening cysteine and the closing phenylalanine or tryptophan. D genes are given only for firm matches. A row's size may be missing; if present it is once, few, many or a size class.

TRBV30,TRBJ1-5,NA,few,TGTGCCTGGAGAGCTTCGGAGAGCCAGCCCCAGCATTTT,CAWRASESQPQHF
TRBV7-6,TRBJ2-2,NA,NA,TGTGCCAGCAGCTACCAGGGGGGACGCGCGAACACCGGGGAGCTGTTTTTT,CASSYQGGRANTGELFF
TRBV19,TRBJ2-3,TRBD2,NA,TGTGCCAGTAGGACCAGCGGGAGGCCAGATACGCAGTATTTT,CASRTSGRPDTQYF
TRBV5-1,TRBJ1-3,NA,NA,TGCGCCAGCAGCTCAACAGGGTCAGGAAACACCATATATTTT,CASSSTGSGNTIYF
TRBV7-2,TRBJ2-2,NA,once,TGTGCCGGACCCAGGGGTGACGGGGAGCTGTTTTTT,CAGPRGDGELFF
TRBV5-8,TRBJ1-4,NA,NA,TGTGCCAGCAGCTTGTGGGGAGAGACGGCAGTACAGAGTGAAAAACTGTTTTTT,CASSLWGETAVQSEKLFF
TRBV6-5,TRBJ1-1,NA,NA,TGTGCCAGCAGTTACGGGCCCCTGAACACTGAAGCTTTCTTT,CASSYGPLNTEAFF
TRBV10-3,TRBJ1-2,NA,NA,TGTGCCATCAGTGAGTCATTGCAGGACAAGGGATATGGCTACACCTTC,CAISESLQDKGYGYTF
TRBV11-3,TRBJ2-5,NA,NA,TGTGCCAGCAGCTTAGTAGTGGAGACCCAGTACTTC,CASSLVVETQYF
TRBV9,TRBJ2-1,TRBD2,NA,TGTGCCAGCAGCCTCCGTCTAGCGGGCTACAATGAGCAGTTCTTC,CASSLRLAGYNEQFF
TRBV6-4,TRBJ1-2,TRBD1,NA,TGTGCCAGCAGTCCAGGGGGCGCTTCCTCCGACTACACCTTC,CASSPGGASSDYTF
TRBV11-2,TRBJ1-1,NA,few,TGTGCCAGCCAAACGGACACCGCCTCAGAAGCTTTCTTT,CASQTDTASEAFF
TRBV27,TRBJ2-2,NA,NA,TGTGCCAGCAGTTTATTAGCCGGCAGGGCCAACACCGGGGAGCTGTTTTTT,CASSLLAGRANTGELFF